This T cell receptor beta chain was identified in a study of cytomegalovirus exposure and HLA in healthy donors. The PCR was carried out with 60 Vbeta primers and 13 Jbeta primers. Measured with immunoSEQ multiplex PCR; TCRdb has only the in-frame clones, and not every one. This sample has 110,000 to 150,000 clones, with less than 85% found just once. V lost 4 bases to trimming and J lost 1 base, with 10 bases between them. The CDR3 runs to 14 residues. Germline lookup yields CDR1 KGHSH and CDR2 LQKENI. The genes are TRBV18 and TRBJ1-1; perhaps TRBD1 as D (5 bases). The sample comprised PBMCs. This clonotype was sampled from a man aged 40-49 years in good health and CMV-seropositive. Here the CDR3 reads CASSLQDKNTEAFF. The CDR3 DNA sequence: TGTGCCAGCTCACTGCAGGACAAGAACACTGAAGCTTTCTTT.